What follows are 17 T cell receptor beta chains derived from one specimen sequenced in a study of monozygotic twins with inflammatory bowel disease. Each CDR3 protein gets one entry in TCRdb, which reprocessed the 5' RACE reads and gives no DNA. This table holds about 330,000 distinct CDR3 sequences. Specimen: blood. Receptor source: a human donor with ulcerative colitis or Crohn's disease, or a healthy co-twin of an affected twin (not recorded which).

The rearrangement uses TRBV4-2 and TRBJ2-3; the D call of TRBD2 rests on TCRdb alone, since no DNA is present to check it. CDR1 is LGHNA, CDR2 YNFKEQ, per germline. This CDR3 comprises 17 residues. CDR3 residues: CASSQEGTSGRTDTQYF.

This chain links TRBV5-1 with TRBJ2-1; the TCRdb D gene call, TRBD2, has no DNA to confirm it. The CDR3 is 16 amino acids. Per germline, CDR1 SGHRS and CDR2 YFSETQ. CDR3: CASSSSAGLAGNEQFF.

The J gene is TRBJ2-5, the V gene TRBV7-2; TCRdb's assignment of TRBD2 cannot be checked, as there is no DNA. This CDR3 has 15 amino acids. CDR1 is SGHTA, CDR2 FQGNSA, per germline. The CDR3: CASSLQRGAPSAQYF.

The chain's CDR3 is CASSLWTATGELFF. The rearrangement uses TRBV5-1 and TRBJ2-2; the D call from TCRdb, TRBD1, cannot be confirmed without DNA. The germline V gene has CDR1 SGHRS and CDR2 YFSETQ. The CDR3 is 14 amino acids.

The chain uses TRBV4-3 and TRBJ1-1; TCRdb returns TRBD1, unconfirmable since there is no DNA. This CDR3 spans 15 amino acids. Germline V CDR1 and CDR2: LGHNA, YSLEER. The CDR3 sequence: CASSQTWQPHTEAFF.

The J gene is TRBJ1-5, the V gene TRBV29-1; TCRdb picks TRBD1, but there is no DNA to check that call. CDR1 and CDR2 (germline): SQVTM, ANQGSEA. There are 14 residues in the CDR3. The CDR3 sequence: CSASGTDSNQPQHF. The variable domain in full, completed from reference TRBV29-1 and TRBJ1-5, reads SAVISQKPSRDICQRGTSLTIQCQVDSQVTMMFWYRQQPGQSLTLIATANQGSEATYESGFVIDKFPISRPNLTFSTLTVSNMSPEDSSIYLCSASGTDSNQPQHFGDGTRLSIL.

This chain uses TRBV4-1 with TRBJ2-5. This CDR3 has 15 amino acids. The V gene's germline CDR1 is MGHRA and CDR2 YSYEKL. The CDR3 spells CASSQGQGSQETQYF.

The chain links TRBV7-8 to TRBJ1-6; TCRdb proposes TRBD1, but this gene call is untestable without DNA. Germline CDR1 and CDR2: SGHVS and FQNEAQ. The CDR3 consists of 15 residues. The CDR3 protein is CASSPRQGKNSPLHF.

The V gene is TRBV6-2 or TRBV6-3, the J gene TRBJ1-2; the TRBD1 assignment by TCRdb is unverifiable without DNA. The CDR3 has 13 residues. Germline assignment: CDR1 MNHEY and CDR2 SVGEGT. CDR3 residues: CASRAGPVHGYTF.

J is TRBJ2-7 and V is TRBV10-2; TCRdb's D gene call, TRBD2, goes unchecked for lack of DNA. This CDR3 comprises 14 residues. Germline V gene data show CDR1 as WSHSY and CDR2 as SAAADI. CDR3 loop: CASGLTGEGYEQYF.

The CDR3 sequence: CASSLVGQGAAFF. The chain couples TRBV7-2 to TRBJ1-1; TCRdb designates TRBD1, a call that cannot be tested without DNA. Per the germline V gene, CDR1 is SGHTA and CDR2 is FQGNSA. The CDR3 runs 13 residues.

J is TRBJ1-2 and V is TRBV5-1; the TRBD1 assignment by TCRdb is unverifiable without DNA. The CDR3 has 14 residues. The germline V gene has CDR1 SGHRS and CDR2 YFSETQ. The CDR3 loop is CASSPLGQGSGYTF.

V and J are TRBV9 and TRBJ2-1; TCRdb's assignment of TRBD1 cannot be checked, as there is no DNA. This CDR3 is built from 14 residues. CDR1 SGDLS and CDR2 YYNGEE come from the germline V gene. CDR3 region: CASSLRGGAYEQFF.

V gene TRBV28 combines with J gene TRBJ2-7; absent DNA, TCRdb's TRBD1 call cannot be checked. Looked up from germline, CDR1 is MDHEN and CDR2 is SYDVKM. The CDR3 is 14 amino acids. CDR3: CALTPLDRGYEQYF.

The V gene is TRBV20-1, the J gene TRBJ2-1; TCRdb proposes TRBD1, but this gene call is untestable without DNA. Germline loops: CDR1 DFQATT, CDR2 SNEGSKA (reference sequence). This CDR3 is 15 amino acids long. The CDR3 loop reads CSARVGGLSYNEQFF.

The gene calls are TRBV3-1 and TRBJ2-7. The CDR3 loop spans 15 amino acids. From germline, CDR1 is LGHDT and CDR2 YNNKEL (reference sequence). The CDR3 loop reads CASSQDLDSSYEQYF.

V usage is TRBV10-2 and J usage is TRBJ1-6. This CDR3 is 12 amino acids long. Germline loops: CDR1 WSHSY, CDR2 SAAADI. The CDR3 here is CAIKGLGLPLHF.